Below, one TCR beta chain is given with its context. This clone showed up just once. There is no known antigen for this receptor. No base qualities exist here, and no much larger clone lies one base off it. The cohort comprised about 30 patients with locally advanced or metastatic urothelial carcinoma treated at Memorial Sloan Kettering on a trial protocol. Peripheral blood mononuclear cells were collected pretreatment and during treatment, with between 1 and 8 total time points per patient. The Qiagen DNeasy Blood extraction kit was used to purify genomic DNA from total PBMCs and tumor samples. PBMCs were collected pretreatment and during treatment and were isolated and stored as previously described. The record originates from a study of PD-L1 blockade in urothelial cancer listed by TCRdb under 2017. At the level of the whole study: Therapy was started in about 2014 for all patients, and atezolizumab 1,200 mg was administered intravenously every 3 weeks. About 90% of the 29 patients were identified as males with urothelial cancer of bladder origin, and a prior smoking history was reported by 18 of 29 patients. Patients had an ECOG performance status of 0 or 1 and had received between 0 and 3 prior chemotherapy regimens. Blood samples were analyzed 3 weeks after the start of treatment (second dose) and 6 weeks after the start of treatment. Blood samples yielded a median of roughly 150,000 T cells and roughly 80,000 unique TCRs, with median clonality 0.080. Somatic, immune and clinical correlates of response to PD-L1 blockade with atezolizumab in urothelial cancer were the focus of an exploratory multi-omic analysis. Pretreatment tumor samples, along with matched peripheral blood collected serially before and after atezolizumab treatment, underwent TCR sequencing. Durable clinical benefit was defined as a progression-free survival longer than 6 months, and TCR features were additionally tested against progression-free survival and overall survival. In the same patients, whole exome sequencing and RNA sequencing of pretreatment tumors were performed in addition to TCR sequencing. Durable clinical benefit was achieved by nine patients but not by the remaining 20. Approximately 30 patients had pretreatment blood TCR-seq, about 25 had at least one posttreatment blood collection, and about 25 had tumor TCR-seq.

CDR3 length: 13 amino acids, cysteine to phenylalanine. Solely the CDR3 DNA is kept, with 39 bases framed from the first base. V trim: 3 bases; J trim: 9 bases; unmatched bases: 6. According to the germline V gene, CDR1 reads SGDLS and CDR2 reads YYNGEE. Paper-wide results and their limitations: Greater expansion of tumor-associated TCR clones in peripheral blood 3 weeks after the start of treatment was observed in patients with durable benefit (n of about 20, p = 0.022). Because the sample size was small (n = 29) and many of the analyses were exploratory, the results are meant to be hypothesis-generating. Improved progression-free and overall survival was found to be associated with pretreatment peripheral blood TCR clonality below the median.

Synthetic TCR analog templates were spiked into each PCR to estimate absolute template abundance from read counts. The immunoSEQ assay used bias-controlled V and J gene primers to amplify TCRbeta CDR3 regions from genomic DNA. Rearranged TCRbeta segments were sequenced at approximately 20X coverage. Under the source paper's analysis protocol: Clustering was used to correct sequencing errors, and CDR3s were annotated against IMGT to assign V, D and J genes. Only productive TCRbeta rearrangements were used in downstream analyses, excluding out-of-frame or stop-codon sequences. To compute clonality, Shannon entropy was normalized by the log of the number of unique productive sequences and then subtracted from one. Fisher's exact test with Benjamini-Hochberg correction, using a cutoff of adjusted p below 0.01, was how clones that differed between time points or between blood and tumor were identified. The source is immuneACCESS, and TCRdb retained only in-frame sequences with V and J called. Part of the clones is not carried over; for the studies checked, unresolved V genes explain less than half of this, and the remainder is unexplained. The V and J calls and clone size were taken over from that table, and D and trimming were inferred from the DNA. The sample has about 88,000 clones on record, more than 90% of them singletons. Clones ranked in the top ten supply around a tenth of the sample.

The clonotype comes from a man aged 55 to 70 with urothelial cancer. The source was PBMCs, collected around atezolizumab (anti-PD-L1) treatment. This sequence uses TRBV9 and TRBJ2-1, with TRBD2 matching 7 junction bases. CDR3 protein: CASSATTSVEQFF. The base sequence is TGTGCCAGCAGCGCCACCACTAGCGTTGAGCAGTTCTTC.